This T cell receptor beta chain comes out of a study of regulatory T cells in long-lasting Graves disease. Arm-PCR with iRepertoire HTBI primers amplified the CDR3 regions for these TCR beta libraries. Each CDR3 protein is one row after TCRdb ran MiXCR on the multiplex PCR reads. The repertoire has approximately 400,000 distinct CDR3 sequences, 15% of them found once; the top ten carry approximately 16%. Time point indicated: newly diagnosed GD, antithyroid drugs for less than 3 months. PBMC RNA was the source of the TCR library. This clonotype was seen a few times. This CDR3 has 13 amino acids. V was shortened by 3 bases and J by 2 bases, with 4 bases between the two germline ends. Germline values: CDR1 MRHNA, CDR2 SNTAGT. This sample was shared with a second study, whose subject was T cells in Graves' hyperthyroidism and ophthalmopathy.

The specimen was peripheral blood mononuclear cells (PBMCs), collected at new diagnosis, from a patient treated with antithyroid drugs. The rearrangement links TRBV6-4 to TRBJ2-2; D not resolved. This clonotype was obtained from a woman between 25 and 40 years old with Graves disease. CDR3 in DNA: TGTGCCAGCAGTGAGCCCAACACCGGGGAGCTGTTTTTT. Amino acid sequence: CASSEPNTGELFF.